Presented here are 13 T cell receptor beta chains from one specimen sequenced in a study of Ad26.COV2.S vaccination and SARS-CoV-2 variants. Assay: immunoSEQ multiplex PCR; the TCRdb copy retains only in-frame clones and omits some. The sample lists roughly 100,000 clones, 80% seen once, with roughly 17% in the top ten. The input for sequencing was peripheral blood, taken after recovery from COVID-19. The receptors stem from a human donor who had recovered from COVID-19.

The genes are TRBV3-1 (or the pseudogene TRBV3-2) and TRBJ2-5; D call uncertain. This CDR3 contains 13 residues. Germline CDR1 and CDR2: LGHDT and YNNKEL (reference sequence). Trimming cost V 1 base and J 3 bases, with 6 bases left between them. In nucleotides, the CDR3 is TGTGCCAGCAGCCAAGTTGAGGAAGAGACCCAGTACTTC. It encodes CASSQVEEETQYF.

The chain combines TRBV10-3 with TRBJ2-5; D possibly corresponds to TRBD1 (6 bases). V was clipped by 1 base and J by 2 bases, with 14 bases between them. CDR1 ENHRY and CDR2 SYGVKD come from the germline V gene. The CDR3 sequence is 16 residues long. The CDR3 is CAISEFSTGSQETQYF. The CDR3 region has the DNA TGTGCCATCAGTGAGTTTTCCACAGGGAGTCAAGAGACCCAGTACTTC.

This clone was observed a single time. The chain carries TRBV4-2 and TRBJ1-1, with D hard to call. The V gene's germline CDR1 is LGHNA and CDR2 YNFKEQ. The CDR3 is made up of 15 amino acids. V lost 0 bases and J 3 bases, leaving 11 bases between the germline ends. CDR3 protein: CASSQDTSRDTEAFF. CDR3 bases: TGTGCCAGCAGCCAAGACACCTCAAGGGACACTGAAGCTTTCTTT.

The V gene is TRBV24-1, the J gene TRBJ2-3; D tentatively fits TRBD1 or TRBD2 (6 bases each). The germline gives CDR1 KGHDR, CDR2 SFDVKD. The length of the CDR3 is 15 residues. The V and J ends lost 6 bases and 1 base respectively, with 13 bases between them. The CDR3 spells CATSMVGGGTDTQYF. In DNA form, the CDR3 reads TGTGCCACCAGTATGGTGGGGGGCGGCACAGATACGCAGTATTTT.

This clone was found once. This chain uses TRBV19 with TRBJ1-2; D perhaps matches TRBD1 (5 bases). Germline V gene sequence: CDR1 LNHDA, CDR2 SQIVND (reference sequence). The CDR3 spans 16 residues. The V end lost 7 bases, the J end lost 4 bases, and 22 bases lay between the germline ends. The CDR3 sequence: CASTKSQGDYGYGYTF. The CDR3, as DNA: TGTGCCAGTACCAAATCCCAGGGTGATTATGGCTATGGCTACACCTTC.

This sequence joins TRBV7-2 and TRBJ1-1; D unresolved. CDR3 size: 12 residues. Germline loops: CDR1 SGHTA, CDR2 FQGNSA. V lost 5 bases and J lost 5, with 9 bases in between. The CDR3 sequence is CASSLAGTEAFF. The DNA of the CDR3 is TGTGCCAGCAGCCTGGCGGGGACTGAAGCTTTCTTT.

The rearrangement links TRBV10-2 to TRBJ1-1; D is possibly TRBD1 (5 bases). This CDR3 region has 12 residues. V was cut by 3 bases and J by 11 bases, with 13 bases left in between. The V gene's germline CDR1 is WSHSY and CDR2 SAAADI. The CDR3 loop reads CASSDVTVSAFF. CDR3 bases: TGCGCCAGCAGTGATGTGACAGTCAGCGCTTTCTTT.

The J gene is TRBJ2-7, the V gene TRBV5-1; D is perhaps TRBD1 (6 bases). Germline assignment: CDR1 SGHRS and CDR2 YFSETQ. V lost 2 bases and J 1 base, leaving 16 bases between the germline ends. This CDR3 region has 16 residues. For the CDR3, the DNA is TGCGCCAGCAGCTTCTCAGTACAGGGACCTTCCTACGAGCAGTACTTC. Amino acids: CASSFSVQGPSYEQYF.

This chain joins TRBV6-5 and TRBJ1-2, with D maybe TRBD1 (6 bases). V lost 6 bases and J 5 bases, leaving 16 bases between the germline ends. CDR1 and CDR2 from the germline V gene are MNHEY and SVGAGI. CDR3 length: 14 residues. CDR3 sequence (DNA): TGTGCCAGCAGAACCCTCGGACAGAATTATGGCTACACCTTC. This gives the protein CASRTLGQNYGYTF.

CDR3 DNA: TGTGCCAGCAGCCCCCGGACAGGGGCTGGAGAGACCCAGTACTTC. The encoded protein is CASSPRTGAGETQYF. The V gene is TRBV9, the J gene TRBJ2-5; the match to TRBD1 covers 9 bases. Germline lookup yields CDR1 SGDLS and CDR2 YYNGEE. V dropped 4 bases and J dropped 4; count of bases not matched to a gene: 8. This CDR3 is built from 15 residues.

This clone occurred a few times. The chain has TRBV19 and TRBJ1-1; D gene uncertain. CDR1 LNHDA and CDR2 SQIVND come from the germline V gene (reference sequence). This CDR3 region has 13 residues. V was clipped by 4 bases and J by 1 base, with 7 bases between them. Written as DNA, the CDR3 is TGTGCCAGTAGTAATACAAAGAACACTGAAGCTTTCTTT. The encoded protein is CASSNTKNTEAFF.

This clone was counted once. The chain carries TRBV28 and TRBJ2-7; D gene unclear. From germline, CDR1 is MDHEN and CDR2 SYDVKM. Trimming stripped 8 bases from V and 0 bases from J, with 14 bases between. CDR3 length: 14 residues. CDR3 DNA sequence: TGTGCCAGCGCCACATCCCGCATCTCCTACGAGCAGTACTTC. Amino acid sequence: CASATSRISYEQYF.

V usage is TRBV7-6 and J usage is TRBJ1-1, with TRBD1 as a possible D gene (5 bases). V was pared by 0 bases and J by 1 base, with 9 bases between. The CDR3 spans 15 residues. Germline V CDR1 and CDR2: SGHVS, FNYEAQ. CDR3 nucleotides: TGTGCCAGCAGCTTAGCGAGCAGGGCGAACACTGAAGCTTTCTTT. Translating gives CASSLASRANTEAFF.